One and the same sample provided the 21 T cell receptor beta chains below, sequenced in a study of shared clonotypes between healthy human individuals. Profiling relied on immunoSEQ multiplex PCR, and the TCRdb table lists in-frame clones only, not all of them. The sample gives approximately 470,000 clones, 78% of which show up once; about 12% is in the top ten. Sequencing was done on a sample of PBMCs. These receptors were collected from a woman aged 40 to 50 in good health. Some clones in this sample may be carry-over from other donors' samples.

The V and J genes are TRBV7-9 and TRBJ2-7; D is undetermined. This CDR3 has 13 residues. Germline CDR1 is SEHNR and CDR2 is FQNEAQ (reference sequence). Deletions cut 4 bases from V and 5 bases from J, with 12 bases between. In DNA, the CDR3 is TGTGCCAGCAGCTCATCGGGTGTGAACGAGCAGTACTTC. Translated, it gives CASSSSGVNEQYF.

A few counts support this clone. The chain employs TRBV6-5 and TRBJ1-5, with TRBD1 as a possible D gene (6 bases). The V gene's germline CDR1 is MNHEY and CDR2 SVGAGI. The germline V and J ends were trimmed by 6 bases and 1 base, with 13 bases remaining between them. This CDR3 has 15 residues. CDR3 loop: CASRPTGKSNQPQHF. The CDR3 region has the DNA TGTGCCAGCAGGCCTACAGGGAAGAGCAATCAGCCCCAGCATTTT.

The rearrangement links TRBV6-1 to TRBJ1-3; D perhaps matches TRBD1 (5 bases). The germline V and J ends were trimmed by 2 bases and 7 bases, with 9 bases remaining between them. The length of the CDR3 is 13 residues. Germline V gene lookup returns CDR1 MNHNS and CDR2 SASEGT. CDR3 sequence (DNA): TGTGCCAGCAGTGAACTCTGGGGGAACACCATATATTTT. As protein: CASSELWGNTIYF.

The chain joins TRBV30 to TRBJ1-1; D gene ambiguous. V was pared by 7 bases and J by 8 bases, with 20 bases between. The CDR3 runs 13 residues. Per germline, CDR1 GTSNPN and CDR2 SVGIG (reference sequence). CDR3 in DNA: TGTGCCTCTCAGAGGAGGGCCGCTCTGGAAGCTTTCTTT. Translated, it gives CASQRRAALEAFF.

The chain couples TRBV6-1 to TRBJ2-3, with 7 nucleotides matching TRBD1. V was pared by 1 base and J by 2 bases, with 6 bases of the junction left unmatched. Germline V CDR1 and CDR2: MNHNS, SASEGT. This CDR3 is 16 amino acids long. This CDR3 is CASSEVHRGNTDTQYF. For the CDR3, the DNA is TGTGCCAGCAGTGAAGTACACAGGGGTAACACAGATACGCAGTATTTT.

The CDR3 coding sequence is TGCGCCAGCAGCTGGGTCACAGGGGGGAGCTCCTACGAGCAGTACTTC. It encodes CASSWVTGGSSYEQYF. This chain connects TRBV5-1 to TRBJ2-7; 8 positions agree with TRBD1. The CDR3 is 16 amino acids. After removal of 3 bases from V and 0 bases from J, the junction contained 8 bases not matched to a gene. Looked up from germline, CDR1 is SGHRS and CDR2 is YFSETQ.

The rearrangement uses TRBV7-9 and TRBJ2-5; D is undetermined. The J call is doubtful: the DNA matches TRBJ2-7 better. The germline V gene has CDR1 SEHNR and CDR2 FQNEAQ (reference sequence). CDR3 size: 13 residues. CDR3 region: CASSSAPRSEQYF. The CDR3 region has the DNA TGTGCCAGCAGCTCCGCGCCAAGGAGCGAGCAGTACTTC.

A few counts support this clone. The J gene is TRBJ1-4, the V gene TRBV27; D unclear. Trimming removed 5 bases from V and 12 bases from J, with 16 bases in between. The CDR3 length is 13 residues. Germline CDR1 is MNHEY and CDR2 is SMNVEV (reference sequence). CDR3 sequence (DNA): TGTGCCAGCAGTCCGGGCCCCGGGAGGGAACTGTTTTTT. This translates into CASSPGPGRELFF.

The rearrangement uses TRBV6-1 and TRBJ1-3; D unresolved. The CDR3 covers 11 residues. Germline V lookup: CDR1 MNHNS, CDR2 SASEGT. The germline V and J ends were trimmed by 7 bases and 2 bases, with 3 bases remaining between them. The CDR3 nucleotides read TGTGCCAGCAATACTGGAAACACCATATATTTT. Translation gives CASNTGNTIYF.

The J gene is TRBJ2-7, the V gene TRBV6-6, with D unresolved. CDR1 and CDR2 from the germline V gene are MNHNY and SVGAGI (reference sequence). The germline V and J ends were trimmed by 8 bases and 0 bases, with 14 bases remaining between them. This CDR3 has 14 amino acids. The CDR3 here is CASSWGVVSYEQYF. In DNA, the CDR3 is TGTGCCAGCTCGTGGGGTGTCGTCTCCTACGAGCAGTACTTC.

V gene TRBV5-6 combines with J gene TRBJ1-5; 9 bases are shared with TRBD1. This CDR3 region has 14 residues. Germline loops: CDR1 SGHDT, CDR2 YYEEEE. Trimming removed 2 bases from V and 7 bases from J; junction bases left unmatched: 4. The chain's CDR3 is CASSFGTGMQPQHF. CDR3 bases: TGTGCCAGCAGCTTCGGGACAGGGATGCAGCCCCAGCATTTT. The full variable domain, rest sourced from reference TRBV5-6 and TRBJ1-5, is DAGVTQSPTHLIKTRGQQVTLRCSPKSGHDTVSWYQQALGQGPQFIFQYYEEEERQRGNFPDRFSGHQFPNYSSELNVNALLLGDSALYLCASSFGTGMQPQHFGDGTRLSIL.

The gene calls are TRBV2 and TRBJ2-7, with 12 bases identical to TRBD1. Germline V CDR1 and CDR2: SNHLY, FYNNEI. The trim removed 2 bases at V and 2 bases at J, leaving 4 bases unmatched. The length of the CDR3 is 16 residues. The CDR3: CASSERGDRGPYEQYF. The CDR3 coding sequence is TGTGCCAGCAGTGAAAGGGGGGACAGGGGGCCCTACGAGCAGTACTTC.

The chain couples TRBV15 to TRBJ2-7; D might be TRBD1 or TRBD2, each matching 5 bases. Per germline, CDR1 LNHNV and CDR2 YYDKDF (reference sequence). The CDR3 loop spans 16 amino acids. Trimming shortened V by 0 bases and J by 3 bases, and 15 bases separated the two germline ends. The CDR3, as DNA: TGTGCCACCAGCAGAGAGAGGGGAGTAAAGGGCTACGAGCAGTACTTC. It specifies CATSRERGVKGYEQYF.

This rearrangement joins TRBV11-2 to TRBJ2-1; D unresolved. Looked up from germline, CDR1 is SGHAT and CDR2 is FQNNGV. The CDR3 runs to 18 residues. V was trimmed by 3 bases and J by 2 bases, leaving 20 bases between them. CDR3 loop: CASSFRSGSSPTYNEQFF. The CDR3 nucleotides are TGTGCCAGCAGCTTCAGGTCCGGTTCCAGCCCTACCTACAATGAGCAGTTCTTC. The full variable domain, completed using reference TRBV11-2 and TRBJ2-1, is EAGVAQSPRYKIIEKRQSVAFWCNPISGHATLYWYQQILGQGPKLLIQFQNNGVVDDSQLPKDRFSAERLKGVDSTLKIQPAKLEDSAVYLCASSFRSGSSPTYNEQFFGPGTRLTVL.

The chain joins TRBV28 to TRBJ1-2; possible D gene TRBD1, 5 bases. Germline loops: CDR1 MDHEN, CDR2 SYDVKM. The V end lost 2 bases, the J end lost 4 bases, and 17 bases lay between the germline ends. The CDR3 runs to 16 residues. This CDR3 reads CASSLLDARQIYGYTF. Here the CDR3 DNA reads TGTGCCAGCAGTTTACTCGACGCGAGACAGATCTATGGCTACACCTTC.

The gene calls are TRBV11-2 and TRBJ1-2; D not certain. This CDR3 has 15 residues. The V end lost 3 bases, the J end lost 3 bases, and 14 bases lay between the germline ends. CDR1 and CDR2 from the germline V gene are SGHAT and FQNNGV. CDR3 residues: CASSFSHTLDYGYTF. The CDR3 DNA reads TGTGCCAGCAGCTTTAGCCACACATTGGACTATGGCTACACCTTC.

The chain joins TRBV25-1 to TRBJ1-6; 7 positions agree with TRBD1. Per germline, CDR1 MGHDK and CDR2 SYGVNS. The trim removed 3 bases at V and 10 bases at J, leaving 9 bases unmatched. This CDR3 spans 15 amino acids. CDR3 sequence: CASSEAQGVGSPLHF. The CDR3 DNA reads TGTGCCAGCAGTGAGGCTCAGGGGGTAGGATCACCCCTCCACTTT.

The V gene is TRBV7-9, the J gene TRBJ2-7; unclear D gene. Germline V CDR1 and CDR2: SEHNR, FQNEAQ (reference sequence). This CDR3 spans 14 amino acids. Trimming removed 5 bases at V and 2 bases at J, with 13 bases between. The CDR3: CASSTNSGAYEQYF. The CDR3 DNA sequence: TGTGCCAGCAGCACGAACTCCGGTGCCTACGAGCAGTACTTC.

This clone has only a few counts. J is TRBJ1-5 and V is TRBV27, with TRBD1 identical over 7 bases. Trimming removed 6 bases from V and 6 bases from J; junction bases left unmatched: 8. CDR3 length equals 14 residues. Germline assignment: CDR1 MNHEY and CDR2 SMNVEV (reference sequence). The CDR3 protein is CASRRQGDTQPQHF. DNA of the CDR3: TGTGCCAGCAGGAGACAGGGAGATACTCAGCCCCAGCATTTT.

The table lists this clone with a few counts. The chain uses TRBV7-9 and TRBJ1-1; D is unclear. The germline gives CDR1 SEHNR, CDR2 FQNEAQ (reference sequence). This CDR3 comprises 14 residues. V dropped 1 base and J dropped 3 bases, with 9 bases sitting between them. This chain's CDR3 is CASSLDGEYTEAFF. In nucleotides, the CDR3 is TGTGCCAGCAGCTTAGACGGGGAGTACACTGAAGCTTTCTTT.

The chain combines TRBV29-1 with TRBJ2-6, with 8 nucleotides matching TRBD1. Looked up from germline, CDR1 is SQVTM and CDR2 is ANQGSEA. The CDR3 loop spans 17 amino acids. Trimming removed 4 bases from V and 3 bases from J; junction bases left unmatched: 11. CDR3: CSVGRPDRGVGANVLTF. The CDR3 DNA follows: TGCAGCGTTGGACGACCAGACAGGGGAGTTGGGGCCAACGTCCTGACTTTC.